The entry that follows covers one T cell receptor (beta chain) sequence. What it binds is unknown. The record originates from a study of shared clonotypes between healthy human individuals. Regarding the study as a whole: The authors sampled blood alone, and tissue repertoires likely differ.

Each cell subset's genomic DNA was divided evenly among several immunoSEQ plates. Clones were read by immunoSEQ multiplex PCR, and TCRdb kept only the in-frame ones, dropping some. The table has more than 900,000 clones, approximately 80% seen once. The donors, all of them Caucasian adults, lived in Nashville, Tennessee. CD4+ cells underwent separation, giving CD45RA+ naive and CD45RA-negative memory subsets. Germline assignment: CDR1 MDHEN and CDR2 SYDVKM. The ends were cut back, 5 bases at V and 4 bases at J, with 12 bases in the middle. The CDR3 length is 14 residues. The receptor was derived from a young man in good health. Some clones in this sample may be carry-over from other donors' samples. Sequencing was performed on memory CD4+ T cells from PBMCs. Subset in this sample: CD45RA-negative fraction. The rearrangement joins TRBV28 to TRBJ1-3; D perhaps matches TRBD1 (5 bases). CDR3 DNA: TGTGCCAGCAGTAGGGGAGCTCTGGGAAACACCATATATTTT. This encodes CASSRGALGNTIYF. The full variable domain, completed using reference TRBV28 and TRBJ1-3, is DVKVTQSSRYLVKRTGEKVFLECVQDMDHENMFWYRQDPGLGLRLIYFSYDVKMKEKGDIPEGYSVSREKKERFSLILESASTNQTSMYLCASSRGALGNTIYFGEGSWLTVV.